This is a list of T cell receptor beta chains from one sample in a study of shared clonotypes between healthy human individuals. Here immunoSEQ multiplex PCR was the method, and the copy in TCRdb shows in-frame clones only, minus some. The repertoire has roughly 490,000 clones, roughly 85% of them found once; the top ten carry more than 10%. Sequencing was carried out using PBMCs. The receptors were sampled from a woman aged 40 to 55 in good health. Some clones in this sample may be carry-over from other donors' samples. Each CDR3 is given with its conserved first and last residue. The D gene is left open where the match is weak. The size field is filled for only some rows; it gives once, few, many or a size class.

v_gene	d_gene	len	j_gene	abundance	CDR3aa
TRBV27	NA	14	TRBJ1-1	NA	CASSDMGGVTEAFF
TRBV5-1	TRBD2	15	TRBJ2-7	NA	CASSLALAGTYEQYF
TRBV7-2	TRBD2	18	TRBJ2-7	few	CASSLAGRGLAGSYEQYF
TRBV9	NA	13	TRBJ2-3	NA	CASSTTSTDTQYF
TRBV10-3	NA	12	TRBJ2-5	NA	CAISVSRETQYF
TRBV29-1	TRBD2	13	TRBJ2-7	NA	CSVGTSGSYEQYF
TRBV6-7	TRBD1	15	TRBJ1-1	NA	CASSYFTGGITEAFF
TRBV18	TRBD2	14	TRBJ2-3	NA	CASSGTSGTDTQYF
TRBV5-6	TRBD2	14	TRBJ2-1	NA	CASRKGLTYNEQFF
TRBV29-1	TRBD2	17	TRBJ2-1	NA	CSVEMAPGLAGGNEQFF
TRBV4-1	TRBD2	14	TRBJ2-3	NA	CASSQGLATDTQYF
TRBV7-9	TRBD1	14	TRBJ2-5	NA	CASSRGQGWETQYF
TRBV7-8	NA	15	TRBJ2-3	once	CASSLSRYLTDTQYF
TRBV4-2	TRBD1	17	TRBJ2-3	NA	CASSHDSGGTGTDTQYF
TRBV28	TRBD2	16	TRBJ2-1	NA	CASSPLGSGNYNEQFF
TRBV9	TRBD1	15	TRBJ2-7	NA	CASSVAGGLSYEQYF
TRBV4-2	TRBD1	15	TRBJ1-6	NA	CASSQEDRGNSPLHF
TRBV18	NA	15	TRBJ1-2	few	CASSPVDRDFYGYTF
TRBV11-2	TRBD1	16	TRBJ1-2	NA	CASSRYRDRGRMGYTF
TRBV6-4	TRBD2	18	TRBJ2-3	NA	CASSDQAGGFRGTDTQYF
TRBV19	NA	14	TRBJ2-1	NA	CASTLGNRRFEQFF
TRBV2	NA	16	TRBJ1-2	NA	CASTPLVGASNYGYTF
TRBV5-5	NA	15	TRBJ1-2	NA	CASSLIKQGADGYTF
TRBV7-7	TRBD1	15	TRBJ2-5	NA	CASAIGTGGAETQYF
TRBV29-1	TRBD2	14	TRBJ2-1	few	CSVGGGSSYNEQFF
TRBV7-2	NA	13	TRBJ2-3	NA	CASSSLGLDTQYF
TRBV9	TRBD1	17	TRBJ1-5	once	CASSARRDSYSNQPQHF
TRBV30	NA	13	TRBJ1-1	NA	CAWSHFGNTEAFF
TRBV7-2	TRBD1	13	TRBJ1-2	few	CASSPRGQLGYTF
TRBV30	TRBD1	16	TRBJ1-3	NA	CAWSFPGQGSGNTIYF
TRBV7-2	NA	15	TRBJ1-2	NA	CASSFRRTGGYGYTF
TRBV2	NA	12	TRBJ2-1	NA	CASSVAHVEQFF
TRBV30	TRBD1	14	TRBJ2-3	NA	CAWRSKTGSDTQYF
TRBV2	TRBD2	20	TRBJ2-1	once	CASSRYREGRTSGPYNEQFF
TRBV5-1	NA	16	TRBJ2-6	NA	CASSLGGGSGANVLTF
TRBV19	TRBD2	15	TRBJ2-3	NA	CASSLQAGAVDTQYF
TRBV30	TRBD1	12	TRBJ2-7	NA	CAWSVNGQGQYF
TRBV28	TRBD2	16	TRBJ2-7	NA	CASSRTSGRTLYEQYF
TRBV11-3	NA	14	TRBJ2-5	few	CASSSPGPTETQYF
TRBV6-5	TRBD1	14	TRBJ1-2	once	CASSYGTGNYGYTF
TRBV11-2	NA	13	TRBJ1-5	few	CASSLGGDQPQHF
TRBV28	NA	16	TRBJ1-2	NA	CASSLLPGSANYGYTF
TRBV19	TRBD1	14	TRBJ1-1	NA	CASSNVRGRTEAFF
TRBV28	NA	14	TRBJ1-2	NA	CASSLFSREGGYTF
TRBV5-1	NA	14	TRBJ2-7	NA	CASSFGDGSYEQYF
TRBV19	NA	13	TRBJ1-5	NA	CASNSGVKQPQHF
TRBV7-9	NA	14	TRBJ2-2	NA	CASSLLANTGELFF
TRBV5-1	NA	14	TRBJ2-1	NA	CASSLGSLGNEQFF